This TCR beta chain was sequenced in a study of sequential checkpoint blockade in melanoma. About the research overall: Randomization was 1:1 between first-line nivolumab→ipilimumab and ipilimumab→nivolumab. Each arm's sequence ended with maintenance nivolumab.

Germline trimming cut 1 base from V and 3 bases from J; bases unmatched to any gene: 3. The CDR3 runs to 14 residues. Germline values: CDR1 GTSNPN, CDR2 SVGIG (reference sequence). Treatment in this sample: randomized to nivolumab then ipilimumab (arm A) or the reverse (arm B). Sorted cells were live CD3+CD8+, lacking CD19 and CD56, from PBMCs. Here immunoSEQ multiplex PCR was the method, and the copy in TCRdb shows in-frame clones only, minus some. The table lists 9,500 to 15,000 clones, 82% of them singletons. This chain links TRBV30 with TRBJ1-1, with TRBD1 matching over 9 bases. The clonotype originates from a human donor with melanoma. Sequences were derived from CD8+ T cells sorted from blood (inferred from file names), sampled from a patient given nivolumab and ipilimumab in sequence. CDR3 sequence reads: CAWSGDRAYTEAFF. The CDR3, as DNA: TGTGCCTGGAGTGGGGACAGGGCATACACTGAAGCTTTCTTT.